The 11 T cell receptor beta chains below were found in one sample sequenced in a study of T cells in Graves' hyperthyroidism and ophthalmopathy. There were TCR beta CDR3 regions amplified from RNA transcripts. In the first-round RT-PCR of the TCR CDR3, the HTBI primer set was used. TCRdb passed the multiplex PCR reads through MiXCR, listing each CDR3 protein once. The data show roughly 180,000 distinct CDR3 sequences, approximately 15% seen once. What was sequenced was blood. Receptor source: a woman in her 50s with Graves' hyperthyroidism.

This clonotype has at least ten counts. CDR3 loop: CASSLLQVNTEAFF. In DNA form, the CDR3 reads TGCGCCAGCAGCTTATTACAGGTTAACACTGAAGCTTTCTTT. The chain carries TRBV5-1 and TRBJ1-1; TRBD1 is a possible D gene (5 bases). Trimming pared 2 bases from V and 2 bases from J, leaving 10 bases between. The CDR3 has 14 amino acids. Per germline, CDR1 SGHRS and CDR2 YFSETQ.

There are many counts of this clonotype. The CDR3 sequence is CASSLHGAVAYNEQFF. The CDR3 DNA sequence: TGTGCCAGCAGCCTCCACGGAGCCGTAGCCTACAATGAGCAGTTCTTC. The chain carries TRBV3-1 and TRBJ2-1, with D unresolved. This CDR3 spans 16 amino acids. Germline V CDR1 and CDR2: LGHDT, YNNKEL (reference sequence). V was pared by 4 bases and J by 2 bases, with 15 bases between.

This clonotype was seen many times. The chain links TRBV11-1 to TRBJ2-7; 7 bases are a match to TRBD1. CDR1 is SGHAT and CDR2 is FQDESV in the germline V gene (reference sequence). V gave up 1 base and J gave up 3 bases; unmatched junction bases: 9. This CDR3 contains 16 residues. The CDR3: CASSLVLTGTDYEQYF. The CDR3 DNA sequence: TGTGCCAGCAGCTTAGTCTTGACAGGGACCGACTACGAGCAGTACTTC.

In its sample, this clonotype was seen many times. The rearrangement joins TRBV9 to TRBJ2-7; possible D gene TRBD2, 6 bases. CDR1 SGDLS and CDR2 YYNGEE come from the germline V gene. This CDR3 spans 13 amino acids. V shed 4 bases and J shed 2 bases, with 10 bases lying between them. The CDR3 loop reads CASSPGDAYEQYF. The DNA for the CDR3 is TGTGCCAGCAGCCCGGGAGATGCCTACGAGCAGTACTTC.

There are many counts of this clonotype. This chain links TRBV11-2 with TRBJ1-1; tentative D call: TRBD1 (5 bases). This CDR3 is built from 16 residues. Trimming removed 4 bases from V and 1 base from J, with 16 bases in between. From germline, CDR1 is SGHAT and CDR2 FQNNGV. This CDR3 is CASSSLGGRANTEAFF. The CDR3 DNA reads TGTGCCAGCAGCTCCCTCGGGGGGAGAGCGAACACTGAAGCTTTCTTT.

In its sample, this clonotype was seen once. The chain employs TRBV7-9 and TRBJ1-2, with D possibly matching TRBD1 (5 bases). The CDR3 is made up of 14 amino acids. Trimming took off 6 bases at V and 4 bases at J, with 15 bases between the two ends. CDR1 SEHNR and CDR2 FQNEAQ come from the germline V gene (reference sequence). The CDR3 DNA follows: TGTGCCAGCAGTGAGGGCAGGGTTGCCTATGGCTACACCTTC. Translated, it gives CASSEGRVAYGYTF.

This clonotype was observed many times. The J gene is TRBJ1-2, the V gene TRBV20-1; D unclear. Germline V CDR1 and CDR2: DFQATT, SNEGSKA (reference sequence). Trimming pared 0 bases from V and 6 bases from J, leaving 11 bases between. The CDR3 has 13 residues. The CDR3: CSARDGLSDGYTF. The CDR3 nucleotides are TGCAGTGCTAGAGACGGTTTGAGCGATGGCTACACCTTC.

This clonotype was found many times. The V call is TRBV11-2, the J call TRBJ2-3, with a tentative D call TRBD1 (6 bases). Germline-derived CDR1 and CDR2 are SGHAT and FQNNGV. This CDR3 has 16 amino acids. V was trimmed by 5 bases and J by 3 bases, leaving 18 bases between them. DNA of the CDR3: TGTGCCAGCAGCCCCGGGACACTATGGGGGACAGATACGCAGTATTTT. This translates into CASSPGTLWGTDTQYF.

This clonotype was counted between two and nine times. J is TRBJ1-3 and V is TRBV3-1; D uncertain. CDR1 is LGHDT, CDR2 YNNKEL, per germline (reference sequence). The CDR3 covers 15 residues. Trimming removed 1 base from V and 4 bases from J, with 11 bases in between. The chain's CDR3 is CASSQGRLSGNTIYF. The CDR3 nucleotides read TGTGCCAGCAGCCAAGGAAGGCTTTCAGGAAACACCATATATTTT.

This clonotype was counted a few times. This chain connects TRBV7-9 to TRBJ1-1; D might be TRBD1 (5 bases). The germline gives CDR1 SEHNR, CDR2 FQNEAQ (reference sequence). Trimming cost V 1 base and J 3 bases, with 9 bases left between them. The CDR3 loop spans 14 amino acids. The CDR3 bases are TGTGCCAGCAGCTTAGACAGGCACTACACTGAAGCTTTCTTT. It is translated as CASSLDRHYTEAFF. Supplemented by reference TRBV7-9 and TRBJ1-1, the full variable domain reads DTGVSQNPRHKITKRGQNVTFRCDPISEHNRLYWYRQTLGQGPEFLTYFQNEAQLEKSRLLSDRFSAERPKGSFSTLEIQRTEQGDSAMYLCASSLDRHYTEAFFGQGTRLTVV.

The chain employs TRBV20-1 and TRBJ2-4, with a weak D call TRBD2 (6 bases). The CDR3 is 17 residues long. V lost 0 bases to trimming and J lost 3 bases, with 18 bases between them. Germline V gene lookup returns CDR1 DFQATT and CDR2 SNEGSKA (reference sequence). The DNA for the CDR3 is TGCAGTGCTAGAGAGGGAGGACTCAATAACTACAAAAACATTCAGTACTTC. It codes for CSAREGGLNNYKNIQYF.